This TCR beta chain was recorded in a study of CXCR3-negative and CXCR3-positive naive CD8 T cells (dated by TCRdb to the late 2010s). Study-wide context: In total, approximately 130 million TRB reads were obtained, or roughly 1.5 +/- 0.3 million reads per library. Diversity and physicochemical repertoire analyses were performed on about a dozen donors pooled from two independent experiments. For the TRBV-TRBJ cluster analysis, the naive subsets came from 5 donors, while the memory cells came from 3 donors.

These reads were obtained on a NextSeq 550. The Human TCR Profiling Kit (MiLaboratory) was used to prepare UMI-labeled 5' RACE TRB cDNA libraries. cDNA synthesis used the entire amount of extracted RNA, and PCR amplification then used the entire amount of cDNA produced. Libraries were prepared in parallel with an identical number of PCR cycles. In the authors' own workflow: About 53,000 +/- 9,400 unique UMI-labeled TRB cDNA molecules per library were extracted with MIGEC and MiXCR, with at least two reads per UMI required. Each library averaged around 42,000 +/- 9,900 functional in-frame TRB CDR3 nucleotide clonotypes without stop codons. After downsampling to 5000 UMI-labeled TRB molecules per sample, diversity metrics, including normalized Shannon-Wiener and Chao1, were computed in VDJtools. VDJtools was used to calculate clonotype-size-weighted physicochemical properties of the central five CDR3 residues, namely interaction energy, strength, volume and Kidera factor 4. Reprocessed by TCRdb, the reads give a single entry per CDR3 protein sequence, without DNA. V and J calls and clone size were set by TCRdb, not the authors. The table for this sample records some 60,000 distinct CDR3 sequences. 0.5% to 0.6% of the sample is taken by the ten largest.

The CDR3 goes from the cysteine to the phenylalanine over 14 residues. DNA is not on record. CDR1 and CDR2 were assigned from the germline V gene (reference sequence) as SEHNR and FQNEAQ. The full study reports these points: Compared with CXCR3-negative naive cells, CXCR3-positive naive cells had TRB CDR3s with higher hydrophobicity (lower Kidera factor 4), lower energy, and higher strength and volume indices. CXCR3 expression partially decreased after cryopreservation, so most assays used freshly isolated PBMCs. Naive CXCR3-negative and CXCR3-positive cells from the same donor showed similar TRBV-TRBJ usage, whereas memory cells showed distinct patterns. Surface CD5, linked to self-reactivity in mice, was comparable between naive subsets; TCR interaction strength was therefore also inferred from TRB CDR3 physicochemical properties. Repertoire diversity was comparably high in both naive subsets but much lower in memory CD8+ T cells.

For every CD8+ T cell subset, 250,000 to 300,000 cells were flow-sorted straight into RLT lysis buffer, and each subset was sorted in triplicate. Naive CD8+ T cells were defined stringently as CD45RO-CCR7+CD27+CD95- to exclude memory contaminants. Peripheral blood mononuclear cells were isolated from buffy coats using standard density gradient centrifugation. Naive CXCR3-negative and CXCR3-positive CD8+ T cells were flow-sorted on a FACSAria III. Total RNA was extracted from sorted cells using an RNeasy Mini Kit. For this clonotype: No cognate antigen has been identified for it.

Rearrangement joined TRBV7-9 to TRBJ1-3. Sequencing input: naive CXCR3+ CD8+ T cells from blood. The cell subset or site label, as the study defines it: CD45RO-CCR7+CD27+CD95- naive CD8+ T cells expressing CXCR3 (TNR3+). The sequence came from a human donor in good health. Some clones in this sample may be carry-over from other donors' samples. The CDR3 protein: CASSWVGPGNTIYF.